This passage covers 6 T cell receptor beta chains from one sample sequenced in a study of cytomegalovirus exposure and HLA in healthy donors. In the PCR, 60 Vbeta and 13 Jbeta primers were used. TCRdb's table, derived via immunoSEQ multiplex PCR, lists solely in-frame clones and lacks some. The sample has approximately 89,000 clones; over 65% are singletons. The sample taken for sequencing was PBMCs. These receptors all come from a human donor in good health.

This chain links TRBV7-6 with TRBJ2-3, with 9 bases aligning to TRBD2. Trimming cost V 1 base and J 6 bases; bases outside gene matches: 11. The CDR3 is made up of 17 amino acids. The V gene's germline CDR1 is SGHVS and CDR2 FNYEAQ. This CDR3 reads CASSLVARGGLPDTQYF. In DNA, the CDR3 is TGTGCCAGCAGCTTAGTGGCGCGGGGGGGCCTCCCCGATACGCAGTATTTT.

The rearrangement uses TRBV5-6 and TRBJ2-1; no reliable D call. Germline V gene data show CDR1 as SGHDT and CDR2 as YYEEEE. Trimming pared 1 base from V and 5 bases from J, leaving 10 bases between. CDR3 length equals 14 residues. CDR3 coding DNA: TGTGCCAGCAGCTTGTGGGCCCACCACAATGAGCAGTTCTTC. Amino acid sequence: CASSLWAHHNEQFF.

The gene calls are TRBV15 and TRBJ1-1; D is possibly TRBD1 (6 bases). The length of the CDR3 is 15 residues. Germline V gene lookup returns CDR1 LNHNV and CDR2 YYDKDF (reference sequence). Trimming shortened V by 0 bases and J by 3 bases, and 11 bases separated the two germline ends. This CDR3 is CATSRDRTAYTEAFF. In DNA form, the CDR3 reads TGTGCCACCAGCAGAGATCGGACAGCCTACACTGAAGCTTTCTTT.

The chain joins TRBV5-6 to TRBJ2-5; D is perhaps TRBD1 (5 bases). V lost 0 bases and J 14 bases, leaving 11 bases between the germline ends. This CDR3 has 11 residues. CDR1 is SGHDT and CDR2 is YYEEEE in the germline V gene. CDR3 loop: CASSLGGPVYF. The CDR3 DNA sequence: TGTGCCAGCAGCTTGGGGGGCCCTGTATACTTC.

The V and J genes are TRBV7-9 and TRBJ2-1, with D maybe TRBD1 (5 bases). This CDR3 contains 13 residues. Trimming pared 4 bases from V and 15 bases from J, leaving 19 bases between. CDR1 and CDR2 from the germline V gene are SEHNR and FQNEAQ (reference sequence). CDR3 nucleotides: TGTGCCAGCAGCTGGTCGGACACCCGCGAAATGTTCTTC. It translates to CASSWSDTREMFF.

The CDR3 sequence is CASSQEKVGLAGEQYF. The CDR3 bases are TGTGCCAGCAGCCAAGAGAAGGTGGGACTAGCTGGGGAGCAGTACTTC. The chain employs TRBV4-2 and TRBJ2-7; TRBD2 aligns across 9 bases. This CDR3 has 16 residues. J lost 7 bases, V lost 0 bases, and 10 bases had no gene match. Germline CDR1 LGHNA, CDR2 YNFKEQ.